These T cell receptor beta chains were read from a single sample in a study of shared clonotypes between healthy human individuals. This table comes from immunoSEQ multiplex PCR, and its TCRdb copy is limited to in-frame clones, with some not included. The sample shows fewer than 1.6 million clones, around 98.5% of them seen only once. The source material was naive CD4+ T cells sorted from blood. The receptor source for this set is a man aged 25-45 years in good health. Each CDR3 is given with its conserved first and last residue. Fields, in order: V gene, clone size, J gene, D gene, CDR3 protein, CDR3 DNA. The D gene is left open where the match is weak. Clone sizes are given selectively: once, few, many, or a class where the clone is expanded.

TRBV4-1,-,TRBJ1-1,-,CASSQVLVGGTEAFF,TGCGCCAGCAGCCAAGTTTTAGTAGGGGGAACTGAAGCTTTCTTT
TRBV28,-,TRBJ2-7,-,CASSFRGPGAEQYF,TGTGCCAGCAGTTTCCGGGGCCCTGGGGCCGAGCAGTACTTC
TRBV29-1,-,TRBJ2-1,-,CSVGLPGESANEQFF,TGCAGCGTCGGGTTACCGGGTGAGTCGGCAAATGAGCAGTTCTTC
TRBV7-2,-,TRBJ2-7,TRBD2,CASSPRITSGTYEQYF,TGTGCCAGCAGCCCAAGGATCACTAGCGGAACCTACGAGCAGTACTTC
TRBV28,-,TRBJ2-1,-,CASMGDNEQFF,TGTGCCAGCATGGGGGACAATGAGCAGTTCTTC
TRBV10-1,-,TRBJ2-7,-,CASSDNPFYEQYF,TGCGCCAGCAGTGATAATCCCTTCTACGAGCAGTACTTC
TRBV25-1,-,TRBJ1-4,TRBD1,CASSFYQGARGEKLFF,TGTGCCAGCAGTTTTTACCAGGGGGCTCGGGGTGAAAAACTGTTTTTT
TRBV5-1,-,TRBJ1-4,-,CASSIGRLGGATNEKLFF,TGCGCCAGCAGCATAGGACGGCTAGGGGGAGCAACTAATGAAAAACTGTTTTTT
TRBV7-3,-,TRBJ2-1,-,CASSSQPSSYNEQFF,TGTGCCAGCAGCTCCCAACCTAGCTCCTACAATGAGCAGTTCTTC
TRBV28,-,TRBJ1-5,-,CASIIGVWREHQPQHF,TGTGCCAGCATTATTGGGGTGTGGCGGGAACATCAGCCCCAGCATTTT
TRBV27,-,TRBJ2-7,-,CASSYRRGSTPYEQYF,TGTGCCAGCAGTTACCGCCGCGGTTCTACACCTTACGAGCAGTACTTC
TRBV9,-,TRBJ2-3,TRBD1,CASSPGQGVADTQYF,TGTGCCAGCAGCCCCGGGCAGGGGGTGGCAGATACGCAGTATTTT
TRBV16,-,TRBJ2-1,TRBD1,CASSVGIRGRDRGFNEQFF,TGTGCCAGCAGCGTGGGTATACGTGGCCGGGACAGGGGTTTCAATGAGCAGTTCTTC
TRBV7-7,-,TRBJ2-5,TRBD2,CASSLGYRGEETQYF,TGTGCTAGCAGCTTAGGCTATCGGGGGGAAGAGACCCAGTACTTC
TRBV30,-,TRBJ2-4,TRBD2,CAWNGGVSAKNIQYF,TGTGCCTGGAATGGGGGGGTTTCGGCCAAAAACATTCAGTACTTC
TRBV15,-,TRBJ2-1,TRBD1,CATSIQGAALNEQFF,TGTGCCACCAGCATCCAGGGGGCTGCTTTGAATGAGCAGTTCTTC
TRBV5-1,-,TRBJ2-7,-,CASSFTGSSDEQYF,TGCGCCAGCAGCTTTACAGGGAGTAGTGACGAGCAGTACTTC
TRBV6-5,-,TRBJ1-1,-,CAIRQTMNTEAFF,TGTGCCATCAGACAGACAATGAACACTGAAGCTTTCTTT
TRBV5-1,once,TRBJ2-2,-,CASSLVENTGELFF,TGCGCCAGCAGCTTGGTAGAGAACACCGGGGAGCTGTTTTTT
TRBV5-1,-,TRBJ2-7,-,CASSLTPSSYEQYF,TGCGCCAGCAGCTTAACCCCTAGCTCCTACGAGCAGTACTTC
TRBV6-5,-,TRBJ2-2,-,CASSYRRANTGELFF,TGTGCCAGCAGTTACCGTAGGGCGAACACCGGGGAGCTGTTTTTT
TRBV7-2,-,TRBJ2-5,-,CASSPGQQETQYF,TGTGCCAGCAGCCCCGGACAGCAAGAGACCCAGTACTTC
TRBV10-1,-,TRBJ2-3,TRBD2,CASSELMERGTDTQYF,TGCGCCAGCAGTGAGTTAATGGAGCGGGGGACAGATACGCAGTATTTT
TRBV27,-,TRBJ2-1,TRBD2,CASSKAGVANEQFF,TGTGCCAGCAGTAAAGCGGGAGTAGCAAATGAGCAGTTCTTC
TRBV30,-,TRBJ1-1,-,CAWSVGPLNTEAFF,TGTGCCTGGAGTGTGGGACCCTTGAACACTGAAGCTTTCTTT
TRBV29-1,-,TRBJ1-1,-,CSVSGGTNTEAFF,TGCAGCGTGTCGGGGGGGACGAACACTGAAGCTTTCTTT
TRBV5-1,-,TRBJ2-7,TRBD2,CASSLGLGLGEQYF,TGCGCCAGCAGCCTTGGACTAGGTCTTGGCGAGCAGTACTTC
TRBV7-2,-,TRBJ1-2,TRBD1,CASSPRGPYGYTF,TGTGCCAGCAGCCCCAGGGGGCCCTATGGCTACACCTTC
TRBV7-2,-,TRBJ2-4,-,CASSYAGTNIQYF,TGTGCCAGCAGCTATGCCGGGACAAACATTCAGTACTTC
TRBV5-1,-,TRBJ1-1,-,CASSLLSQARNTEAFF,TGCGCCAGCAGCTTGCTCTCTCAGGCGCGGAACACTGAAGCTTTCTTT
TRBV28,-,TRBJ2-5,TRBD1,CASSQQGPEETQYF,TGTGCCAGCAGCCAACAGGGGCCCGAAGAGACCCAGTACTTC
TRBV5-1,-,TRBJ2-5,TRBD1,CASSLGGQGASETQYF,TGCGCCAGCAGCTTGGGGGGACAGGGTGCGTCTGAGACCCAGTACTTC
TRBV4-3,-,TRBJ1-1,-,CASSQHQGVEAFF,TGCGCCAGCAGCCAACACCAGGGAGTGGAGGCTTTCTTT
TRBV7-3,-,TRBJ2-1,-,CASSLIVGADYNEQFF,TGTGCCAGCAGCTTAATTGTGGGAGCGGACTACAATGAGCAGTTCTTC
TRBV28,-,TRBJ2-3,-,CASSRTLPGPTQYF,TGTGCCAGCAGCCGAACCCTGCCAGGCCCTACGCAGTATTTT
TRBV5-4,-,TRBJ2-1,TRBD2,CASSLGVLAGVNNEQFF,TGTGCCAGCAGCCTTGGAGTTTTGGCGGGAGTCAACAATGAGCAGTTCTTC
TRBV7-9,-,TRBJ2-1,-,CASSPRTDHYNEQFF,TGTGCCAGCAGCCCCAGGACGGACCATTACAATGAGCAGTTCTTC
TRBV9,-,TRBJ1-5,-,CASTTDWRRDQPQHF,TGTGCCAGCACGACCGATTGGAGACGGGATCAGCCCCAGCATTTT
TRBV5-1,-,TRBJ1-4,-,CASSDSPGRNEKLFF,TGCGCCAGCAGCGATTCCCCGGGAAGAAATGAAAAACTGTTTTTT
TRBV10-3,once,TRBJ1-1,-,CAIRDGTKSEAFF,TGTGCCATCAGAGACGGGACAAAAAGTGAAGCTTTCTTT
TRBV19,-,TRBJ2-5,-,CASTLAGTKQETQYF,TGTGCCAGTACTCTTGCAGGGACCAAACAAGAGACCCAGTACTTC
TRBV18,-,TRBJ1-4,-,CASSVKGATNEKLFF,TGTGCCAGCTCTGTCAAGGGTGCAACTAATGAAAAACTGTTTTTT
TRBV6-1,-,TRBJ2-7,-,CASSERRVPYEQYF,TGTGCCAGCAGTGAGAGGCGGGTACCCTACGAGCAGTACTTC
TRBV5-5,-,TRBJ1-4,-,CASSLEPPTWSSPEKLFF,TGTGCCAGCAGCTTGGAACCACCCACTTGGAGCTCGCCGGAAAAACTGTTTTTT
TRBV10-3,-,TRBJ2-2,TRBD2,CATSGTTETGELFF,TGTGCCACCTCCGGGACTACTGAAACCGGGGAGCTGTTTTTT
TRBV18,-,TRBJ2-7,TRBD2,CASSPGGTTWGGEQYF,TGTGCCAGCTCACCAGGCGGGACTACGTGGGGCGGAGAGCAGTACTTC
TRBV15,-,TRBJ2-7,TRBD2,CATSPTSVWEQYF,TGTGCCACCAGCCCTACTAGCGTGTGGGAGCAGTACTTC
TRBV4-3,-,TRBJ2-3,-,CASSPRGDTQYF,TGCGCCAGCAGCCCACGGGGGGATACGCAGTATTTT
TRBV7-6,-,TRBJ2-1,-,CASSLEGGFSYNEQFF,TGTGCCAGCAGCTTAGAGGGCGGGTTCTCCTACAATGAGCAGTTCTTC
TRBV10-3,-,TRBJ2-1,TRBD1,CAISETTGQPYNEQFF,TGTGCCATCAGTGAGACAACGGGACAGCCATACAATGAGCAGTTCTTC